The 18 T cell receptor beta chains reported below all come from one sample, sequenced in a study of blood T cell repertoires in COVID-19. TCRdb's copy holds only in-frame clones and misses some; the assay was immunoSEQ multiplex PCR. The table has 300,000 or so clones, 80% to 90% seen once. The sequenced sample was PBMCs or T cells enriched from blood (not recorded which). These TCRs come from a woman in her 40s with acute COVID-19.

The genes are TRBV27 and TRBJ2-7; 7 bases line up with TRBD1. The V and J ends lost 3 bases and 2 bases, in that order; junction bases with no gene match: 13. This CDR3 contains 17 residues. CDR1 MNHEY and CDR2 SMNVEV come from the germline V gene (reference sequence). For the CDR3, the DNA is TGTGCCAGCAGTTTTCAGGGCACTCGACAGGGAGCCTACGAGCAGTACTTC. Its protein is CASSFQGTRQGAYEQYF.

The V gene is TRBV19, the J gene TRBJ1-3, with 8 bases matching TRBD1. CDR3 length: 15 amino acids. The ends lost 6 bases at V and 0 bases at J; junction bases unmatched: 4. Germline CDR1 reads LNHDA; CDR2 reads SQIVND (reference sequence). DNA of the CDR3: TGTGCCAGTAGCATGGGACAGGTCTCTGGAAACACCATATATTTT. Residues: CASSMGQVSGNTIYF.

This rearrangement joins TRBV2 to TRBJ1-2; 8 nucleotides align to TRBD1. Germline V gene sequence: CDR1 SNHLY, CDR2 FYNNEI. The junction had 11 bases not matched to a gene; V was cut back by 1 base and J by 7 bases. The CDR3 runs to 16 residues. The CDR3 DNA follows: TGTGCCAGCAGTGAAGATGGACAGGGTAGTTTTTTTGGCTACACCTTC. It specifies CASSEDGQGSFFGYTF. The full variable domain, completed using reference TRBV2 and TRBJ1-2, is EPEVTQTPSHQVTQMGQEVILRCVPISNHLYFYWYRQILGQKVEFLVSFYNNEISEKSEIFDDQFSVERPDGSNFTLKIRSTKLEDSAMYFCASSEDGQGSFFGYTFGSGTRLTVV.

This clone was seen only once. The CDR3 reads CAISESGGVNQPQHF. As DNA, the CDR3 is TGTGCCATCAGTGAGTCAGGGGGAGTAAATCAGCCCCAGCATTTT. The rearrangement joins TRBV10-3 to TRBJ1-5; a weak D match, TRBD1 (6 bases). Between the trimmed V and J ends, which lost 0 bases and 4 bases, there was a span of 10 bases. Per the germline V gene, CDR1 is ENHRY and CDR2 is SYGVKD. The CDR3 extends over 15 amino acids.

This clone has more than one count but fewer than ten. The chain links TRBV19 to TRBJ2-7, with D possibly TRBD1 on 5 matching bases. The length of the CDR3 is 14 residues. Germline loops: CDR1 LNHDA, CDR2 SQIVND (reference sequence). V was pared by 6 bases and J by 5 bases, with 17 bases between. CDR3 protein: CASSYGKGSHEQYF. In nucleotides, the CDR3 is TGTGCCAGTAGCTACGGAAAGGGGTCCCACGAGCAGTACTTC. Using reference TRBV19 and TRBJ2-7 for the parts outside the CDR3, the full variable domain is DGGITQSPKYLFRKEGQNVTLSCEQNLNHDAMYWYRQDPGQGLRLIYYSQIVNDFQKGDIAEGYSVSREKKESFPLTVTSAQKNPTAFYLCASSYGKGSHEQYFGPGTRLTVT.

The gene calls are TRBV7-8 and TRBJ1-5, with D hard to call. The CDR3 has 16 amino acids. Trimming removed 1 base at V and 3 bases at J, with 13 bases between. Per germline, CDR1 SGHVS and CDR2 FQNEAQ. CDR3 nucleotide sequence: TGTGCCAGCAGCTTAGGTGATACAGACGACAATCAGCCCCAGCATTTT. It encodes CASSLGDTDDNQPQHF.

This chain uses TRBV7-2 with TRBJ2-7; no reliable D call. This CDR3 spans 15 amino acids. Trimming took off 5 bases at V and 0 bases at J, with 14 bases between the two ends. Germline V CDR1 and CDR2: SGHTA, FQGNSA. For the CDR3, the DNA is TGTGCCAGCAGCATCCGGTCCACTATCTCCTACGAGCAGTACTTC. Translated, it gives CASSIRSTISYEQYF.

V gene TRBV28 combines with J gene TRBJ1-2, with D possibly matching TRBD1 (5 bases). Germline V gives CDR1 MDHEN, CDR2 SYDVKM. CDR3 size: 15 residues. V was shortened by 6 bases and J by 5 bases, with 19 bases between the two germline ends. In DNA form, the CDR3 reads TGTGCCAGCAGGATCGGGGGGAAGGACGCTTATGGCTACACCTTC. The encoded protein is CASRIGGKDAYGYTF.

The V and J genes are TRBV10-3 and TRBJ1-6; TRBD1 agrees at 8 bases. V gave up 4 bases and J gave up 5 bases; unmatched junction bases: 1. CDR1 and CDR2 from the germline V gene are ENHRY and SYGVKD. The CDR3 contains 14 residues. CDR3 coding DNA: TGTGCCATCAGTGGGGGACAGGATAATTCACCCCTCCACTTT. It codes for CAISGGQDNSPLHF.

The chain has TRBV6-6 and TRBJ1-2, with 7 nucleotides matching TRBD1. J gave up 6 bases and V 6 bases, and 7 bases lay outside the gene matches. The CDR3 contains 13 residues. CDR1 MNHNY and CDR2 SVGAGI come from the germline V gene (reference sequence). CDR3 sequence reads: CASSTTGANGYTF. CDR3 bases: TGTGCCAGCAGCACAACAGGGGCAAATGGCTACACCTTC.

The chain couples TRBV6-2 or TRBV6-3 to TRBJ2-7; 12 bases fit TRBD1. The CDR3 loop spans 15 amino acids. With 0 bases clipped from V and 6 bases from J, the junction kept 3 bases outside the gene matches. Germline V lookup: CDR1 MNHEY, CDR2 SVGEGT. DNA of the CDR3: TGTGCCAGCAGTTACTCGGGGACAGGGGGCACCGAGCAGTACTTC. It translates to CASSYSGTGGTEQYF.

This clone was picked up a small number of times. The chain is built from TRBV7-2 and TRBJ1-1; a weak D match, TRBD1 (5 bases). The CDR3 is 16 amino acids. Germline assignment: CDR1 SGHTA and CDR2 FQGNSA. V dropped 5 bases and J dropped 2 bases, with 18 bases sitting between them. This chain's CDR3 is CASSTRGGAKNTEAFF. CDR3 bases: TGTGCCAGCAGCACCCGGGGAGGGGCGAAAAACACTGAAGCTTTCTTT.

V usage is TRBV6-2 or TRBV6-3 and J usage is TRBJ2-7; 10 positions match TRBD1. The CDR3 has 14 residues. J was trimmed by 0 bases and V by 4 bases; bases with no gene match: 0. Germline-derived CDR1 and CDR2 are MNHEY and SVGEGT. The DNA for the CDR3 is TGTGCCAGCAGTTGGACAGGGGGCTCCTACGAGCAGTACTTC. Residues: CASSWTGGSYEQYF.

The chain has TRBV6-1 and TRBJ1-4; no clear D gene. There are 15 residues in the CDR3. Trimming shortened V by 2 bases and J by 5 bases, and 12 bases separated the two germline ends. In germline, CDR1 is MNHNS, CDR2 SASEGT. The DNA of the CDR3 is TGTGCCAGCAGTGAACTGGGGAGGTGGAATGAAAAACTGTTTTTT. Protein product: CASSELGRWNEKLFF.

V and J are TRBV6-5 and TRBJ1-5; TRBD1 is a possible D gene (6 bases). Per the germline V gene, CDR1 is MNHEY and CDR2 is SVGAGI. Between the trimmed V and J ends, which lost 6 bases and 6 bases, there was a span of 15 bases. The CDR3 contains 14 residues. CDR3 region: CASRKTGTSQPQHF. In nucleotides, the CDR3 is TGTGCCAGCAGGAAAACAGGGACCAGTCAGCCCCAGCATTTT.

The rearrangement links TRBV2 to TRBJ2-2; D gene ambiguous. The germline CDR1 and CDR2 sequences are SNHLY and FYNNEI. This CDR3 region has 13 residues. V lost 7 bases and J lost 13, with 19 bases in between. CDR3 DNA sequence: TGTGCCAGCATCGAGAGGTCCGTCCGGTGGCTGTTTTTT. This translates into CASIERSVRWLFF.

The chain employs TRBV11-2 and TRBJ1-2; D not resolved. CDR1 is SGHAT, CDR2 FQNNGV, per germline. V was trimmed by 5 bases and J by 4 bases, leaving 11 bases between them. CDR3 length: 13 residues. CDR3 amino acids: CASSPAPSYGYTF. CDR3 DNA: TGTGCCAGCAGCCCCGCCCCTAGCTATGGCTACACCTTC.

This chain joins TRBV27 and TRBJ2-7; the match to TRBD2 covers 14 bases. The germline CDR1 and CDR2 sequences are MNHEY and SMNVEV (reference sequence). V lost 5 bases, J lost 4 bases, and 4 bases stayed unmatched. CDR3 length equals 15 residues. This CDR3 is CASSPGTSGGYEQYF. CDR3 DNA sequence: TGTGCCAGCAGTCCCGGGACTAGCGGGGGTTACGAGCAGTACTTC.